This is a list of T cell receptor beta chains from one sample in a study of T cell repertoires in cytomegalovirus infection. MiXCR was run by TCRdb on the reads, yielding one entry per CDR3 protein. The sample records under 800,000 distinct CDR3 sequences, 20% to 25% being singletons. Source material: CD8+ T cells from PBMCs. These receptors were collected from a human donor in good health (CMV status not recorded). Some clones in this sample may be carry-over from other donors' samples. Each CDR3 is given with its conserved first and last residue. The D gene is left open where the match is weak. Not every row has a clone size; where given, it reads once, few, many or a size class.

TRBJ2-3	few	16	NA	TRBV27	TGTGCCAGCAGTTTTGTTTTTACAGGACACACAGATACGCAGTATTTT	CASSFVFTGHTDTQYF
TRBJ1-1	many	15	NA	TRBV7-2	TGTGCCAGCAGCTTATCTCGACAGGCGAACACTGAAGCTTTCTTT	CASSLSRQANTEAFF
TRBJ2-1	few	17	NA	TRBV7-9	TGTGCCAGCAGCCCGACCGGGACCTTAACGGGCTACAATGAGCAGTTCTTC	CASSPTGTLTGYNEQFF
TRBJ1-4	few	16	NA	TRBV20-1	TGCAGTGCTCTTCCGACAGGCGTTGCAACTAATGAAAAACTGTTTTTT	CSALPTGVATNEKLFF
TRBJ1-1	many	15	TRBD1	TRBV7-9	TGTGCCAGCAGCCCCACGGACAGGGGAAACACTGAAGCTTTCTTT	CASSPTDRGNTEAFF
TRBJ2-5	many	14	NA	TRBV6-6	TGTGCCAGCAGTTACCTACCCGGCCGTGAGACCCAGTACTTC	CASSYLPGRETQYF
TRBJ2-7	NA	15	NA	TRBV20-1	TGCAGTGCTAGAGATCGGGGGGCTGGGCCCTACGAGCAGTACTTC	CSARDRGAGPYEQYF
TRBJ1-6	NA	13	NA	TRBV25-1	TGTGCCATCTCAATGGGAAGTAGTTCACCCCTCCACTTT	CAISMGSSSPLHF
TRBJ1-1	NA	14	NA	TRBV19	TGTGCCAGTAGTATAGTTAGGGTGGGCACTGAAGCTTTCTTT	CASSIVRVGTEAFF
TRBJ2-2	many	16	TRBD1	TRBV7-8	TGTGCCAGCAGCTCGCGTAGGGGGCGCGACACCGGGGAGCTGTTTTTT	CASSSRRGRDTGELFF
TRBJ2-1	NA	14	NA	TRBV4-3	TGCGCCAGCAGCCAAGATCAGATTTTCGGTGAGCAGTTCTTC	CASSQDQIFGEQFF
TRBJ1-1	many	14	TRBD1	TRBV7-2	TGTGCCAGCAGCTTAGAGGGGGCGCCTACTGAAGCTTTCTTT	CASSLEGAPTEAFF
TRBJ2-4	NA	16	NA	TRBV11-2	TGTGCCAGCAGCTTAGAGGTTTCGCGGACTAAAAACATTCAGTACTTC	CASSLEVSRTKNIQYF
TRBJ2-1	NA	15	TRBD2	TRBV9	TGTGCCAGCAGCGTCAGCGGGGGGTCCGGAAATGAGCAGTTCTTC	CASSVSGGSGNEQFF
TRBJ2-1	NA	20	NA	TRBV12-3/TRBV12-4	TGTGCCAGCACCCAAAGTGGATTACAGGGAAATCGGGGCTCCTACAATGAGCAGTTCTTC	CASTQSGLQGNRGSYNEQFF
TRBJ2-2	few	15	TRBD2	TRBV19	TGTGCCAGTAGTCCCGTAGCGGGGGGTACCGGGGAGCTGTTTTTT	CASSPVAGGTGELFF
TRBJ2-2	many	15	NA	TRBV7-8	TGTGCCAGCAGCTTAGGAGGTGCTAACACCGGGGAGCTGTTTTTT	CASSLGGANTGELFF
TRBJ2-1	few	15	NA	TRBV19	TGTGCCAGTAGTTTCGGGGGAGGGGGCCACAATGAGCAGTTCTTC	CASSFGGGGHNEQFF
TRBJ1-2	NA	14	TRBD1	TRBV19	TGTGCCAGTAGAGGACAGGGGATCAACTATGGCTACACCTTC	CASRGQGINYGYTF
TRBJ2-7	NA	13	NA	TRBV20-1	TGCAGTGCTAGATGGCAGGACTCCTACGAGCAGTACTTC	CSARWQDSYEQYF
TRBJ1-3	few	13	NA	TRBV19	TGTGCCAGTAGTATACCTGGAGGAAACACCATATATTTT	CASSIPGGNTIYF
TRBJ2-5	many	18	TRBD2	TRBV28	TGTGCCAGCAGTTCCCCGGGACTAGCGGACCTTTGGCAAGAGACCCAGTACTTC	CASSSPGLADLWQETQYF
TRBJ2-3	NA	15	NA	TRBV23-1	TGCGCCAGCAGTCACGAGGAACGGGACACAGATACGCAGTATTTT	CASSHEERDTDTQYF
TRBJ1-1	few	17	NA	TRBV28	TGTGCCAGCAGTCCTTCACCTCTAACAGGGCGCAACACTGAAGCTTTCTTT	CASSPSPLTGRNTEAFF
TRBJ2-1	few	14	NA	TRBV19	TGTGCCAGTAGTATAGCTAAGGGGGGCAATGAGCAGTTCTTC	CASSIAKGGNEQFF
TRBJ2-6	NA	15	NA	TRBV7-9	TGTGTCAGCAGCTCTCAGAAGGCTGGGGCCAACGTCCTGACTTTC	CVSSSQKAGANVLTF
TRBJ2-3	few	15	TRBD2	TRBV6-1	TGTGCCAGCAGGGTAGCGGGGGGGTTCACAGATACGCAGTATTTT	CASRVAGGFTDTQYF
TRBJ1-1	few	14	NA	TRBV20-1	TGCAGTGCTAGAAAAAGCGAGTCGACAGCGGAAGCTTTCTTT	CSARKSESTAEAFF
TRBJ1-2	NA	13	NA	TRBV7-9	TGTGCCAGCACCGTAGGGACCTTCCTGGGCTACACCTTC	CASTVGTFLGYTF
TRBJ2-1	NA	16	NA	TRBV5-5	TGTGCCAGCAGCTTGGAGGGTGGGGGGTTCGGCAATGAGCAGTTCTTC	CASSLEGGGFGNEQFF